This TCR beta chain emerged from a study of blood T cell repertoires in COVID-19. Study-level information: Samples came from the United States, Italy and Spain, spanning acute and convalescent COVID-19. PBMCs, B-cell-depleted T cells, or T cells were the source of the cDNA or gDNA that made up the material.

Authors' processing steps: Amplification from reference gene primers served as the basis for estimated nucleated cell counts. Method: immunoSEQ multiplex PCR; TCRdb's copy keeps in-frame clones and lacks some. Clone size and V and J calls were adopted from that table, with D and trimming inferred from the DNA. The sample lists roughly 50,000 clones, approximately 91% occurring once. What was sequenced was peripheral blood. The source of this sequence is a man in his fifties with active COVID-19.

The CDR3 sequence is CASSYSEGGSYEQYF. The CDR3 DNA is TGTGCCAGCAGTTACTCCGAGGGAGGGTCCTACGAGCAGTACTTC. The J gene is TRBJ2-7, the V gene TRBV6-5, with 7 nucleotides matching TRBD2. This CDR3 is 15 amino acids long. J was trimmed by 1 base and V by 0 bases; bases with no gene match: 3. Germline assignment: CDR1 MNHEY and CDR2 SVGAGI.